These 16 T cell receptor beta chains were sequenced from one sample in a study of blood T cell repertoires in COVID-19. Some clones are missing from TCRdb's copy, which holds only in-frame ones; the method was immunoSEQ multiplex PCR. The sample yields roughly 360,000 clones, around 84% seen once. The sequencing input was peripheral blood. The receptors stem from a human donor with acute or convalescent COVID-19. The donor label of this sample is uncertain.

The chain joins TRBV10-2 to TRBJ2-7, with 8 bases identical to TRBD1. The CDR3 totals 17 residues. Trimming at V came to 0 bases and at J to 1 base, leaving 8 bases not matched to a gene. From germline, CDR1 is WSHSY and CDR2 SAAADI. The DNA of the CDR3 is TGCGCCAGCAGTGAGTCCCGGATTACAGGGGGGTCCTACGAGCAGTACTTC. It specifies CASSESRITGGSYEQYF.

The gene calls are TRBV18 and TRBJ2-1; no clear D gene. Germline values: CDR1 KGHSH, CDR2 LQKENI. The V gene lost 5 bases and the J gene lost 3 bases, with 8 bases spanning the gap. The CDR3 loop spans 13 amino acids. The CDR3: CASSFSLYNEQFF. CDR3 DNA: TGTGCCAGCTCATTTAGCCTCTACAATGAGCAGTTCTTC.

This clone appeared a few times. V usage is TRBV5-5 and J usage is TRBJ2-1; D unclear. V lost 3 bases and J lost 7, with 11 bases in between. In germline, CDR1 is SGHKS, CDR2 YYEKEE (reference sequence). This CDR3 region has 13 residues. The CDR3 sequence: CASSWAPLNEQFF. CDR3 coding DNA: TGTGCCAGCAGCTGGGCCCCGTTAAATGAGCAGTTCTTC.

CDR3 protein: CASSQFGVRAFF. In nucleotides, the CDR3 is TGCGCCAGCAGCCAATTCGGGGTCAGGGCTTTCTTT. This chain connects TRBV4-1 to TRBJ1-1; D remains ambiguous. V was trimmed by 2 bases and J by 11 bases, leaving 12 bases between them. CDR1 is MGHRA, CDR2 YSYEKL, per germline. This CDR3 comprises 12 residues.

This clone was seen only a few times. The rearrangement links TRBV6-5 to TRBJ1-1; D might be TRBD1 (6 bases). The CDR3 is made up of 13 amino acids. CDR1 and CDR2 (germline): MNHEY, SVGAGI. Trimming pared 5 bases from V and 7 bases from J, leaving 14 bases between. The CDR3 here is CASSRGGNLEAFF. The CDR3 nucleotides are TGTGCCAGCAGTAGGGGGGGAAACCTTGAAGCTTTCTTT.

The V and J genes are TRBV5-5 and TRBJ1-1, with 7 bases fitting TRBD1. V lost 4 bases to trimming and J lost 1 base; unmatched junction nucleotides: 4. From germline, CDR1 is SGHKS and CDR2 YYEKEE (reference sequence). CDR3 length: 14 residues. CDR3 nucleotide sequence: TGTGCCAGCAGCACGACAGGGAGGAACACTGAAGCTTTCTTT. Translating it yields CASSTTGRNTEAFF.

This clone was counted only a few times. The chain combines TRBV30 with TRBJ1-2; D remains ambiguous. CDR1 and CDR2 (germline): GTSNPN, SVGIG (reference sequence). Deletions cut 0 bases from V and 5 bases from J, with 7 bases between. The CDR3 is 12 amino acids. The CDR3 reads CAWSVERYGYTF. The CDR3 nucleotides are TGTGCCTGGAGTGTAGAGAGGTATGGCTACACCTTC.

This CDR3 reads CSVGGLAGYEQYF. The CDR3 DNA sequence: TGCAGCGTTGGGGGACTAGCGGGCTACGAGCAGTACTTC. The rearrangement links TRBV29-1 to TRBJ2-7; TRBD2 agrees at 12 bases. CDR3 length: 13 amino acids. Germline V gene sequence: CDR1 SQVTM, CDR2 ANQGSEA. With V trimmed by 4 bases and J by 3 bases, 1 base remained unmatched.

The chain carries TRBV5-1 and TRBJ2-2; 7 nucleotides align to TRBD1. This CDR3 is built from 16 residues. The trim removed 5 bases at V and 2 bases at J, leaving 9 bases unmatched. Germline CDR1 reads SGHRS; CDR2 reads YFSETQ. CDR3 protein: CASSRRDRTNTGELFF. For the CDR3, the DNA is TGCGCCAGCAGTCGCCGGGACAGAACCAACACCGGGGAGCTGTTTTTT.

This rearrangement joins TRBV28 to TRBJ2-6; D remains unclear. The CDR3 sequence is 16 residues long. Germline V CDR1 and CDR2: MDHEN, SYDVKM. V was clipped by 5 bases and J by 4 bases, with 15 bases between them. The CDR3 loop reads CASSPQRASGANVLTF. The CDR3 nucleotides are TGTGCCAGCAGTCCCCAACGAGCTTCCGGGGCCAACGTCCTGACTTTC.

The chain couples TRBV5-1 to TRBJ1-1, with 8 bases that match TRBD1. The CDR3 length is 16 residues. The germline CDR1 and CDR2 sequences are SGHRS and YFSETQ. V trimming: 0 bases; J trimming: 3 bases; junction bases outside the gene matches: 7. The CDR3 sequence is CASSLGTNRGYTEAFF. For the CDR3, the DNA is TGCGCCAGCAGCTTGGGGACTAACAGGGGGTACACTGAAGCTTTCTTT.

The CDR3 sequence is CASSLGLMGTEAFF. CDR3 in DNA: TGTGCCAGCAGCTTGGGACTGATGGGTACTGAAGCTTTCTTT. The V call is TRBV5-4, the J call TRBJ1-1, with D hard to call. This CDR3 spans 14 amino acids. V lost 0 bases and J lost 5, with 11 bases in between. Germline lookup yields CDR1 SGHNT and CDR2 YYREEE (reference sequence).

This chain links TRBV25-1 with TRBJ2-2; D perhaps matches TRBD2 (5 bases). From germline, CDR1 is MGHDK and CDR2 SYGVNS. The V end was cut by 7 bases, the J end by 5 bases, with 8 bases between. This CDR3 region has 12 residues. This CDR3 reads CASTSGTGELFF. CDR3 sequence (DNA): TGTGCCAGCACCTCGGGGACCGGGGAGCTGTTTTTT.

The V call is TRBV3-1 (or the pseudogene TRBV3-2), the J call TRBJ1-2; weak D call: TRBD1 (5 bases). This CDR3 is built from 14 residues. In germline, CDR1 is LGHDT, CDR2 YNNKEL (reference sequence). V was clipped by 4 bases and J by 3 bases, with 12 bases between them. The CDR3 reads CASSPGAFHYGYTF. CDR3 in DNA: TGTGCCAGCAGCCCTGGGGCCTTTCACTATGGCTACACCTTC.

The V call is TRBV5-8, the J call TRBJ2-7; no firm D call. This CDR3 region has 13 residues. CDR1 SGHTS and CDR2 YDEGEE come from the germline V gene. Trimming pared 1 base from V and 3 bases from J, leaving 8 bases between. The CDR3: CASSLRGGYEQYF. CDR3 in DNA: TGTGCCAGCAGCTTGAGAGGCGGCTACGAGCAGTACTTC.

V usage is TRBV25-1 and J usage is TRBJ1-1; 9 positions agree with TRBD1. CDR1 and CDR2 (germline): MGHDK, SYGVNS. This CDR3 comprises 15 residues. V gave up 3 bases and J gave up 3 bases; unmatched junction bases: 5. The CDR3 coding sequence is TGTGCCAGCAGTGATCGACAGGGGGGGCACACTGAAGCTTTCTTT. Amino acid sequence: CASSDRQGGHTEAFF. Supplemented by reference TRBV25-1 and TRBJ1-1, the full variable domain reads EADIYQTPRYLVIGTGKKITLECSQTMGHDKMYWYQQDPGMELHLIHYSYGVNSTEKGDLSSESTVSRIRTEHFPLTLESARPSHTSQYLCASSDRQGGHTEAFFGQGTRLTVV.